The next 4 T cell receptor beta chains were all read from a single sample in a study of cytomegalovirus exposure and HLA in healthy donors. Primers for the PCR totalled 60 Vbeta and 13 Jbeta. Using immunoSEQ multiplex PCR, the repertoire was profiled, and TCRdb retains in-frame clones only, with some absent. Among 150,000 to 200,000 clones listed, roughly 60% were seen once. Sequencing used PBMCs. The receptors derive from a man between 40 and 49 years old in good health and CMV-seronegative.

The J gene is TRBJ2-7, the V gene TRBV15, with 7 nucleotides matching TRBD2. V gave up 1 base and J gave up 5 bases; unmatched junction bases: 8. This CDR3 has 15 amino acids. Germline V gene data show CDR1 as LNHNV and CDR2 as YYDKDF (reference sequence). CDR3 in DNA: TGTGCCACCAGCAGAGGGGGAACTAGCGCTCACGAGCAGTACTTC. This translates into CATSRGGTSAHEQYF. Full variable domain (outside the CDR3, taken from reference TRBV15 and TRBJ2-7): DAMVIQNPRYQVTQFGKPVTLSCSQTLNHNVMYWYQQKSSQAPKLLFHYYDKDFNNEADTPDNFQSRRPNTSFCFLDIRSPGLGDTAMYLCATSRGGTSAHEQYFGPGTRLTVT.

The chain is built from TRBV5-1 and TRBJ2-3; the match to TRBD2 covers 9 bases. V lost 4 bases to trimming and J lost 6 bases; unmatched junction nucleotides: 12. This CDR3 spans 16 amino acids. In germline, CDR1 is SGHRS, CDR2 YFSETQ. The CDR3 is CASSQYLAGATDTQYF. DNA of the CDR3: TGCGCCAGCAGCCAGTACTTAGCGGGAGCTACGGATACGCAGTATTTT.

V usage is TRBV12-5 and J usage is TRBJ1-1; unclear D gene. The germline V and J ends were trimmed by 0 bases and 1 base, with 9 bases remaining between them. In germline, CDR1 is LGHNT, CDR2 FRNRAP. CDR3 length: 15 residues. CDR3: CASGLVRGRNTEAFF. The CDR3 nucleotides read TGTGCTAGTGGTTTGGTACGGGGAAGGAACACTGAAGCTTTCTTT.

The genes are TRBV28 and TRBJ1-6, with D unresolved. V lost 7 bases to trimming and J lost 4 bases, with 11 bases between them. Germline V gene sequence: CDR1 MDHEN, CDR2 SYDVKM. There are 14 residues in the CDR3. The CDR3 DNA sequence: TGTGCCAGCAACGATGGGAGGTATAATTCACCCCTCCACTTT. Protein product: CASNDGRYNSPLHF.